This T cell receptor (beta chain) was recorded in a study of blood T cells in healthy people across ages. About the study: About one barcoded beta molecule was captured per two T cells (by template switching).

This clonotype was recorded a few times. Its antigen is not identified. Whole-study results and caveats: Naive CD4+ cell counts and diversity both ran higher in long-lived than in aged donors.

Healthy Caucasians from Russia aged about 6 to 95 served as donors. Germline lookup yields CDR1 MNHNS and CDR2 SASEGT. This CDR3 has 12 amino acids. The ends lost 9 bases at V and 11 bases at J; junction bases unmatched: 10. It was with a sample-barcoded 5' primer and a J-beta primer mix that a second PCR of about 7 to 12 cycles was run. Every molecule of cDNA carried a tag from a template-switch adaptor with 12 random nucleotides. TCRdb recomputed calls from the 5' RACE reads with MiXCR, one row per CDR3 protein. The top ten clones hold about 6.7% of a sample with 1,300,000 or so distinct CDR3 sequences, 55% to 75% of them seen once.

This TCR was sampled from a man aged 18 to 29 in good health. The J gene is TRBJ2-5, the V gene TRBV6-1; 9 positions agree with TRBD2. The sample consisted of blood. For the CDR3, the DNA is TGTGCCAGTCGACTAGCGGCCAATGAGCAGTACTTC. Amino acids: CASRLAANEQYF.